This T cell receptor beta chain was profiled in a study of blood T cell repertoires in COVID-19. Across the study: The United States, Italy and Spain were the sources of the acute and convalescent COVID-19 samples. Nucleic acid was either cDNA or gDNA, and it came from T cells, B-cell-depleted T cells, or PBMCs.

V dropped 6 bases and J dropped 8 bases, with 9 bases sitting between them. Germline V lookup: CDR1 SGHKS, CDR2 YYEKEE (reference sequence). CDR3 length equals 11 residues. Repertoires were generated with immunoSEQ multiplex PCR, while TCRdb's copy carries only in-frame clones and drops some. The table lists approximately 76,000 clones, 86% of them singletons, with about 12% in the top ten. The sequenced sample consisted of peripheral blood. The receptor's source is an older woman with acute or convalescent COVID-19. The chain recombines TRBV5-5 with TRBJ2-1; TRBD1 might be the D (6 bases). This chain's CDR3 is CASNYRDEQFF. The CDR3 DNA sequence: TGTGCCAGCAACTACAGGGATGAGCAGTTCTTC.